This T cell receptor (beta chain) was recovered during a study of blood T cell repertoires in COVID-19. Study at large: In each case, the material was cDNA or gDNA derived from T cells, B-cell-depleted T cells, or PBMCs.

Some clones are missing from TCRdb's copy, which holds only in-frame ones; the method was immunoSEQ multiplex PCR. The table records roughly 190,000 clones, around 85% of them present only once. The trim removed 5 bases at V and 15 bases at J, leaving 4 bases unmatched. The CDR3 has 11 residues. Germline assignment: CDR1 GTSNPN and CDR2 SVGIG (reference sequence). The gene calls are TRBV30 and TRBJ2-6; 10 bases map to TRBD1. This TCR came from an older woman with acute or convalescent COVID-19. The sample was peripheral blood. CDR3 loop: CAWATGGPLTF. In DNA form, the CDR3 reads TGTGCCTGGGCGACAGGGGGCCCCCTGACTTTC.